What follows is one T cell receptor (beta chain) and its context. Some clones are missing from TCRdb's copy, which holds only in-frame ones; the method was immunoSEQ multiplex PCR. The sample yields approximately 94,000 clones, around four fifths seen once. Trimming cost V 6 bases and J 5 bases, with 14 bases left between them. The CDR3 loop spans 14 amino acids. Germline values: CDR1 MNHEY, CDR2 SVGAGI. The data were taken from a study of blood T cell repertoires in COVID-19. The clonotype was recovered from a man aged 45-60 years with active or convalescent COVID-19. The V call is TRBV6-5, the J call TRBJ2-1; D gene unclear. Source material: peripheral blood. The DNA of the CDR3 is TGTGCCAGCAGCCAAGACTGGAAGGACAATGAGCAGTTCTTC. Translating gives CASSQDWKDNEQFF.